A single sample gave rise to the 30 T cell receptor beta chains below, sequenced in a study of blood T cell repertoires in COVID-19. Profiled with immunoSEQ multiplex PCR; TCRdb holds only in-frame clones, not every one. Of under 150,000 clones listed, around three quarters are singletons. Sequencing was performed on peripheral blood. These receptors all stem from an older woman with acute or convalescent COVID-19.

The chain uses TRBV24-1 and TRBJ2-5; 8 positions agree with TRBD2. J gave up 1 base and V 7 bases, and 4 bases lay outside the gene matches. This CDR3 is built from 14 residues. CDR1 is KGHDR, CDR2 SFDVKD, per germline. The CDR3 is CATSSGSPQETQYF. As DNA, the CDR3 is TGTGCCACCAGCAGCGGGAGCCCCCAAGAGACCCAGTACTTC.

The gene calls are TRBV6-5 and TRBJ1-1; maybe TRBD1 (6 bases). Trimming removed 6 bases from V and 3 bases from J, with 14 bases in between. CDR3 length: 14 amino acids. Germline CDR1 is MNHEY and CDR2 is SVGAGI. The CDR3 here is CASRAGQRYTEAFF. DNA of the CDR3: TGTGCCAGCAGGGCAGGACAGAGGTACACTGAAGCTTTCTTT.

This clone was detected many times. The CDR3 nucleotides are TGTGCCAGTAGTATAGTAGCGGGAGAATACGAGCAGTACTTC. Translated, it gives CASSIVAGEYEQYF. The chain uses TRBV19 and TRBJ2-7; 9 positions match TRBD2. CDR1 LNHDA and CDR2 SQIVND come from the germline V gene (reference sequence). CDR3 length: 14 amino acids. V lost 1 base, J lost 4 bases, and 2 bases stayed unmatched.

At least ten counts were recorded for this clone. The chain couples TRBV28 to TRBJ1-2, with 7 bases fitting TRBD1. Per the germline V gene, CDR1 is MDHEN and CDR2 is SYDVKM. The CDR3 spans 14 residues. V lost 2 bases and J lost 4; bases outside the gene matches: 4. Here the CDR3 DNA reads TGTGCCAGCAGTTTAATACAGGGGACCTATGGCTACACCTTC. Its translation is CASSLIQGTYGYTF.

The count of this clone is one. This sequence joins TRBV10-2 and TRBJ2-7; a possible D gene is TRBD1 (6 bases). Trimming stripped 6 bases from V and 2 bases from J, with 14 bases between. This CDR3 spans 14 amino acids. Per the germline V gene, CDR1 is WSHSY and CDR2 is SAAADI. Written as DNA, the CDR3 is TGCGCCAGCAGCCTGGTGGACAGTCCCTACGAGCAGTACTTC. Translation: CASSLVDSPYEQYF.

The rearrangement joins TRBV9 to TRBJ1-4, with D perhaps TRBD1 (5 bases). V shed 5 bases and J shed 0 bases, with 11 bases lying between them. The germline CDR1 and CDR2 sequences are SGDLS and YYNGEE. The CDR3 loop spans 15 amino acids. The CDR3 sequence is CASSPTGATNEKLFF. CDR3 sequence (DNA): TGTGCCAGCAGTCCTACAGGAGCAACTAATGAAAAACTGTTTTTT. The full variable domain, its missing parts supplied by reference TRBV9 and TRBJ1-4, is DSGVTQTPKHLITATGQRVTLRCSPRSGDLSVYWYQQSLDQGLQFLIQYYNGEERAKGNILERFSAQQFPDLHSELNLSSLELGDSALYFCASSPTGATNEKLFFGSGTQLSVL.

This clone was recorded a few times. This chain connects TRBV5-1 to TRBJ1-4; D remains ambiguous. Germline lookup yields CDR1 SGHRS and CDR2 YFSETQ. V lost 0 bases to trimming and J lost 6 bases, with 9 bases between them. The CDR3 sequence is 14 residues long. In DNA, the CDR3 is TGCGCCAGCAGCTTGGGCCCCCAGGATGAAAAACTGTTTTTT. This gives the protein CASSLGPQDEKLFF.

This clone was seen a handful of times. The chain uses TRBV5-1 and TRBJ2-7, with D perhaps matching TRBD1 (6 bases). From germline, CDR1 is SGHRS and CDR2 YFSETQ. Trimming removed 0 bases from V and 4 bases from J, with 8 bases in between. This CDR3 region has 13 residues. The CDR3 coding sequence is TGCGCCAGCAGCTTGGACAGGGTTTACGAGCAGTACTTC. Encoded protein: CASSLDRVYEQYF.

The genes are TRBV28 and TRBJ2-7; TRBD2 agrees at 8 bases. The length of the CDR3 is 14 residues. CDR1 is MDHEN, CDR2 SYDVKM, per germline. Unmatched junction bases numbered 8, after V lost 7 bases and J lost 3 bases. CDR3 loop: CASTGAGGGYEQYF. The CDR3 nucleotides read TGTGCCAGCACCGGGGCGGGAGGTGGCTACGAGCAGTACTTC.

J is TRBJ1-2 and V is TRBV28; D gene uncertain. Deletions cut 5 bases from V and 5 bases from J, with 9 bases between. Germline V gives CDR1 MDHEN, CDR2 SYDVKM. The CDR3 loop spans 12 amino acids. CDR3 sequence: CASSQQRYGYTF. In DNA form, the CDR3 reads TGTGCCAGCAGTCAACAGAGATATGGCTACACCTTC.

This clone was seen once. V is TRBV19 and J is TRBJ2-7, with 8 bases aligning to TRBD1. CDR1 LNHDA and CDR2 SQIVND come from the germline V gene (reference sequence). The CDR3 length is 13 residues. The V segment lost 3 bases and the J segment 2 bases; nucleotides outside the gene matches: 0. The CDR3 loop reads CASSMTGAYEQYF. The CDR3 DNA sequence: TGTGCCAGTAGTATGACAGGGGCCTACGAGCAGTACTTC. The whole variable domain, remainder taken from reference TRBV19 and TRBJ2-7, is DGGITQSPKYLFRKEGQNVTLSCEQNLNHDAMYWYRQDPGQGLRLIYYSQIVNDFQKGDIAEGYSVSREKKESFPLTVTSAQKNPTAFYLCASSMTGAYEQYFGPGTRLTVT.

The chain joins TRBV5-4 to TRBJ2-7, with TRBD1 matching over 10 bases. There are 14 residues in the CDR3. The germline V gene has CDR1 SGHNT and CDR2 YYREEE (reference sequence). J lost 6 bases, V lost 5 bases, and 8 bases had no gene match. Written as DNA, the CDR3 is TGTGCCAGCAGGTCCGGGACAGGGGCCCTCGAGCAGTACTTC. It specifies CASRSGTGALEQYF.

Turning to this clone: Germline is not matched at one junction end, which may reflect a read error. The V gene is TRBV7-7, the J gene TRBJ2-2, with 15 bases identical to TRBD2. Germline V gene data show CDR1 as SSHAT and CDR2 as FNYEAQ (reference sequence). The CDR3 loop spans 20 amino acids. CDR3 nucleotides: TGTGCTAGCAGCAAGAGTTACGGACCGGGACTAGCGGGAGGTACCGGGGAGCTGTTTTTT. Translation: CASSKSYGPGLAGGTGELFF.

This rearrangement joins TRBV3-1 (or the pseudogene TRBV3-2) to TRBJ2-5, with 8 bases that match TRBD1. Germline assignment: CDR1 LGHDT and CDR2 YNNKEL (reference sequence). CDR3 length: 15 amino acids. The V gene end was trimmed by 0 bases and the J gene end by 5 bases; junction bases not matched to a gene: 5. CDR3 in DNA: TGTGCCAGCAGCCAAGAAAACAGGGGGGACGAGACCCAGTACTTC. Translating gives CASSQENRGDETQYF.

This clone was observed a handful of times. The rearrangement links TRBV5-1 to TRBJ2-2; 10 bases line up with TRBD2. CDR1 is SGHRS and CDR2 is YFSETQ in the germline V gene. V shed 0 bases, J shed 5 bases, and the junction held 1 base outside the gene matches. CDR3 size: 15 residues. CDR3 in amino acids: CASSLVAGGTGELFF. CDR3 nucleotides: TGCGCCAGCAGCTTGGTAGCGGGAGGAACCGGGGAGCTGTTTTTT.

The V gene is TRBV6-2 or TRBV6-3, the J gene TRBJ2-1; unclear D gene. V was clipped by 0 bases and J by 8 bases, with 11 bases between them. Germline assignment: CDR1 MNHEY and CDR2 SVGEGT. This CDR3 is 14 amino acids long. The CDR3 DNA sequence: TGTGCCAGCAGTTACTCAACTTGGGCCTATGAGCAGTTCTTC. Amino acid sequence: CASSYSTWAYEQFF.

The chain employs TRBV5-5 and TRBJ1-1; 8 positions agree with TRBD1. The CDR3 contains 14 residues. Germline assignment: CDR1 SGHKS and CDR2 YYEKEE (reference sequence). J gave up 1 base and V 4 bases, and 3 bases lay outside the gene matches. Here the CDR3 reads CASSRTGTNTEAFF. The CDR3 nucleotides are TGTGCCAGCAGCCGGACAGGGACGAACACTGAAGCTTTCTTT.

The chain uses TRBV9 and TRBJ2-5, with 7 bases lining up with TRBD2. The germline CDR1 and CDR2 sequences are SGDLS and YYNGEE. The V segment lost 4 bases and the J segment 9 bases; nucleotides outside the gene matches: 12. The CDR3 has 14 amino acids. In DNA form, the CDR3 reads TGTGCCAGCAGCACGGGACTATCAGTCATGGCCCAGTACTTC. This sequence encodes CASSTGLSVMAQYF.

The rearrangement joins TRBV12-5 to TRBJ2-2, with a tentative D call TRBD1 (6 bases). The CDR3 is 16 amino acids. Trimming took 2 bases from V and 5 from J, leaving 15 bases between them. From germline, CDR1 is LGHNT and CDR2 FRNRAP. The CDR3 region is CASGLPKFTGTGELFF. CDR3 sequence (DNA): TGTGCTAGTGGTTTGCCAAAATTCACAGGGACCGGGGAGCTGTTTTTT.

CDR3 coding DNA: TGTGCCACCGAAGACAGGGGGGAAGGCTACACCTTC. Translated, it gives CATEDRGEGYTF. This chain links TRBV24-1 with TRBJ1-2; TRBD1 matches at 9 bases. CDR1 is KGHDR and CDR2 is SFDVKD in the germline V gene. The ends lost 9 bases at V and 8 bases at J; junction bases unmatched: 6. The CDR3 length is 12 residues.

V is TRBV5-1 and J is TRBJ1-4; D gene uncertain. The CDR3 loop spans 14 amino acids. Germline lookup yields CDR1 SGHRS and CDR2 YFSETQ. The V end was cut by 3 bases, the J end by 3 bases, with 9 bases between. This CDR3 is CASSSRSPNEKLFF. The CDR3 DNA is TGCGCCAGCAGCTCCCGGTCCCCTAATGAAAAACTGTTTTTT.

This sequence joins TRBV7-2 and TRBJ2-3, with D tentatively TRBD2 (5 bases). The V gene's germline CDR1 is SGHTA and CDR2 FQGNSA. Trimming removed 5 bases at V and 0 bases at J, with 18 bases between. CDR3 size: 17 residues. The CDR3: CASSPRTRPSSTDTQYF. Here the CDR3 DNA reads TGTGCCAGCAGCCCGAGGACTCGTCCTAGTAGCACAGATACGCAGTATTTT.

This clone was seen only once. In DNA, the CDR3 is TGTGCCAGCAGCTACAGGGTTTCGACTAATGAAAAACTGTTTTTT. It yields the protein CASSYRVSTNEKLFF. The chain combines TRBV13 with TRBJ1-4; weak D call: TRBD1 (6 bases). Germline V CDR1 and CDR2: PRHDT, FYEKMQ (reference sequence). CDR3 size: 15 residues. The V and J ends lost 4 bases and 2 bases respectively, with 11 bases between them.

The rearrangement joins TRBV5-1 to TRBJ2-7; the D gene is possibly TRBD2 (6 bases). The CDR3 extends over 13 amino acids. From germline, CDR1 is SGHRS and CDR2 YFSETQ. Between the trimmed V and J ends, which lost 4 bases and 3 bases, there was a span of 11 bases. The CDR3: CASSPPGDYEQYF. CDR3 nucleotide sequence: TGCGCCAGCAGCCCCCCGGGAGACTACGAGCAGTACTTC. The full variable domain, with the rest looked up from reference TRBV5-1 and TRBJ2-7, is KAGVTQTPRYLIKTRGQQVTLSCSPISGHRSVSWYQQTPGQGLQFLFEYFSETQRNKGNFPGRFSGRQFSNSRSEMNVSTLELGDSALYLCASSPPGDYEQYFGPGTRLTVT.

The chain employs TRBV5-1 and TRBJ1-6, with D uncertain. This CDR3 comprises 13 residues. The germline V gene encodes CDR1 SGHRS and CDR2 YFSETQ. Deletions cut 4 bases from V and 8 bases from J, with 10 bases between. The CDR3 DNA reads TGCGCCAGCAGCATCCTCCGGGATTCACCCCTCCACTTT. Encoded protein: CASSILRDSPLHF.

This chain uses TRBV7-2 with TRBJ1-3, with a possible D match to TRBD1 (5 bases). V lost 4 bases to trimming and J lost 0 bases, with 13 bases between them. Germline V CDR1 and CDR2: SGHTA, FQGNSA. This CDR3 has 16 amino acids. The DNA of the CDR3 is TGTGCCAGCAGCTCAAGACAGCTCGTCTCTGGAAACACCATATATTTT. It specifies CASSSRQLVSGNTIYF.

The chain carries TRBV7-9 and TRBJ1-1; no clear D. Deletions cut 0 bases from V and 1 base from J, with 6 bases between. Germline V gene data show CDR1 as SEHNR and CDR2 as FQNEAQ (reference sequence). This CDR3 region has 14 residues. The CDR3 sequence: CASSLASGNTEAFF. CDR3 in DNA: TGTGCCAGCAGCTTAGCGTCCGGGAACACTGAAGCTTTCTTT.

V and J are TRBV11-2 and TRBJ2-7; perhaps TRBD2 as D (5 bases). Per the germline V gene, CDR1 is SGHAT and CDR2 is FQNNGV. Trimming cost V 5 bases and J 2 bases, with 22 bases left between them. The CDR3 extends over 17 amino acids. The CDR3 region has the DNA TGTGCCAGCAGCCCCGGCGACTACGGGCCCTCGCCCTACGAGCAGTACTTC. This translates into CASSPGDYGPSPYEQYF.

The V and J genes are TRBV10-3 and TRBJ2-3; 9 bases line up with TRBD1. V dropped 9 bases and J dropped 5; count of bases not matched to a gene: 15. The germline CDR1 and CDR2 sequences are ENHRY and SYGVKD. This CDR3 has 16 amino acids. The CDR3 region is CAISTSGQGLRDTQYF. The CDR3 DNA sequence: TGTGCCATTTCAACCTCTGGACAGGGGTTGAGAGATACGCAGTATTTT.

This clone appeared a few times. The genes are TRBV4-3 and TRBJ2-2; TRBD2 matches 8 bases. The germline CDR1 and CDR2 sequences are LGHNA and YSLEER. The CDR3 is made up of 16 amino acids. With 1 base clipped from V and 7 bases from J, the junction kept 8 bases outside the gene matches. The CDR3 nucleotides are TGCGCCAGCAGCCAAGTGTCGGGGGGGCCTCACGGGGAGCTGTTTTTT. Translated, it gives CASSQVSGGPHGELFF.